The T cell receptor (beta chain) under discussion was sequenced for a study of radiotherapy plus CTLA-4 blockade in lung cancer. The study gave focal radiation plus ipilimumab CTLA-4 blockade to patients with chemo-refractory metastatic non-small-cell lung cancer. This clone was seen a few times. What it binds is not known. V dropped 1 base and J dropped 5 bases, with 11 bases sitting between them. The V gene's germline CDR1 is MNHGY and CDR2 SAAAGT. This CDR3 has 14 amino acids. Study-level points and caveats: Interferon-beta and early blood T cell clone dynamics reportedly predicted response best. In blood, tumor-derived TCR clones expanded after radiotherapy plus ipilimumab.

Profiled with immunoSEQ multiplex PCR; TCRdb holds only in-frame clones, not every one. The profile covers approximately 30,000 clones, with more than 70% appearing a single time and approximately 4.5% taken by the ten largest. The sequence was collected from a human donor with non-small cell lung cancer whose response to radiotherapy plus ipilimumab could not be evaluated. The input for sequencing was peripheral blood, taken from a patient treated with radiotherapy plus ipilimumab. The chain combines TRBV6-8 with TRBJ1-1; D unresolved. CDR3 residues: CASSYFYGPTEAFF. The CDR3 region has the DNA TGTGCCAGCAGTTACTTCTATGGGCCGACTGAAGCTTTCTTT.